This entry lists 24 T cell receptor beta chains sequenced from one sample in a study of T cells after yellow fever vaccination. MiXCR, run by TCRdb on the 5' RACE reads, gives a single entry per CDR3 protein. The repertoire holds almost 600,000 distinct CDR3 sequences, with less than 15% as singletons. Sequenced here: PBMCs, sampled on the day of the yellow fever booster vaccination. Receptors originate from a young man who received the YFV17D yellow fever vaccine.

The V and J genes are TRBV6-2 or TRBV6-3 and TRBJ2-7; 10 bases are shared with TRBD1. Germline assignment: CDR1 MNHEY and CDR2 SVGEGT. V lost 7 bases and J lost 3; bases outside the gene matches: 6. The CDR3 loop spans 14 amino acids. For the CDR3, the DNA is TGTGCCAGCATTCGGGACAGGGGCATCTACGAGCAGTACTTC. Translating gives CASIRDRGIYEQYF.

This clonotype was detected only a few times. The chain joins TRBV4-2 to TRBJ1-1; D not resolved. The V gene lost 0 bases and the J gene lost 11 bases, with 13 bases spanning the gap. Per the germline V gene, CDR1 is LGHNA and CDR2 is YNFKEQ. This CDR3 spans 13 amino acids. CDR3 in DNA: TGTGCCAGCAGCCAAGATTCCAGAGTCGGGGCTTTCTTT. Translated: CASSQDSRVGAFF.

This clonotype was seen ten or more times. The CDR3 loop is CASTPSDTQYF. In DNA form, the CDR3 reads TGTGCCAGCACCCCATCGGATACGCAGTATTTT. This rearrangement joins TRBV12-3 or TRBV12-4 to TRBJ2-3; no reliable D call. V was clipped by 7 bases and J by 6 bases, with 8 bases between them. This CDR3 has 11 amino acids.

The chain couples TRBV18 to TRBJ2-1, with D possibly being TRBD1 or TRBD2 (6 bases each). Trimming removed 1 base at V and 14 bases at J, with 18 bases between. Germline assignment: CDR1 KGHSH and CDR2 LQKENI. There are 14 residues in the CDR3. The CDR3 bases are TGTGCCAGCTCACCACGACAACTAGCAGGGGAAGAGTTCTTC. Its protein product is CASSPRQLAGEEFF.

The table lists this clonotype with a few counts. The CDR3 loop reads CASSLLTGTEGYTF. The CDR3 DNA follows: TGTGCCAGCAGCTTACTTACAGGGACGGAAGGCTACACCTTC. This chain joins TRBV5-8 and TRBJ1-2, with D perhaps matching TRBD1 (6 bases). The CDR3 sequence is 14 residues long. The ends were cut back, 2 bases at V and 8 bases at J, with 16 bases in the middle. CDR1 and CDR2 (germline): SGHTS, YDEGEE. The full variable domain, with the rest looked up from reference TRBV5-8 and TRBJ1-2, is EAGVTQSPTHLIKTRGQQATLRCSPISGHTSVYWYQQALGLGLQFLLWYDEGEERNRGNFPPRFSGRQFPNYSSELNVNALELEDSALYLCASSLLTGTEGYTFGSGTRLTVV.

The chain couples TRBV15 to TRBJ2-1; possibly TRBD2 for D (5 bases). The CDR3 sequence is 10 residues long. Trimming shortened V by 8 bases and J by 12 bases, and 11 bases separated the two germline ends. Germline CDR1 reads LNHNV; CDR2 reads YYDKDF (reference sequence). CDR3 DNA: TGTGCCACCGAGGGAGTGGCGCAGTTCTTC. It specifies CATEGVAQFF.

In its sample, this clonotype was seen a few times. This chain connects TRBV6-1 to TRBJ1-3; D uncertain. Trimming removed 6 bases at V and 0 bases at J, with 9 bases between. Germline lookup yields CDR1 MNHNS and CDR2 SASEGT. This CDR3 has 14 residues. The CDR3 DNA reads as TGTGCCAGCAGCTCACGTACCTCTGGAAACACCATATATTTT. This sequence encodes CASSSRTSGNTIYF.

This clonotype was detected ten times or more. The genes are TRBV7-2 and TRBJ2-4; the D is unclear. The germline V and J ends were trimmed by 2 bases and 1 base, with 9 bases remaining between them. This CDR3 comprises 15 residues. In germline, CDR1 is SGHTA, CDR2 FQGNSA. The chain's CDR3 is CASSLSALAKNIQYF. DNA of the CDR3: TGTGCCAGCAGCTTATCCGCCTTGGCCAAAAACATTCAGTACTTC.

The sample holds a few counts of this clonotype. V and J are TRBV4-3 and TRBJ2-2; 7 nucleotides align to TRBD2. The germline V gene encodes CDR1 LGHNA and CDR2 YSLEER. There are 18 residues in the CDR3. V gave up 0 bases and J gave up 5 bases; unmatched junction bases: 12. The CDR3 bases are TGCGCCAGCAGCCAAGATCTCCGCCCTAGCGGACAAACCGGGGAGCTGTTTTTT. The encoded protein is CASSQDLRPSGQTGELFF.

The rearrangement uses TRBV20-1 and TRBJ2-1; TRBD2 agrees at 13 bases. CDR3 length: 14 amino acids. Germline CDR1 reads DFQATT; CDR2 reads SNEGSKA (reference sequence). The trim removed 3 bases at V and 6 bases at J, leaving 2 bases unmatched. In nucleotides, the CDR3 is TGCAGTGCTAGGGGACTAGCGGGGACCAATGAGCAGTTCTTC. Translation gives CSARGLAGTNEQFF.

J is TRBJ2-3 and V is TRBV10-1; 9 bases are shared with TRBD2. The germline gives CDR1 WNHNN, CDR2 SYGVQD (reference sequence). Unmatched junction bases numbered 5, after V lost 3 bases and J lost 4 bases. The CDR3 runs to 15 residues. CDR3 DNA: TGCGCCAGCAGTGATGCGGGAGGGCCCCCAGATACGCAGTATTTT. The encoded protein is CASSDAGGPPDTQYF.

The chain carries TRBV7-2 and TRBJ2-3; D may be TRBD2 (5 bases). V shed 3 bases and J shed 3 bases, with 16 bases lying between them. Germline V gene lookup returns CDR1 SGHTA and CDR2 FQGNSA. The CDR3 runs 16 residues. Here the CDR3 reads CASSFILRAYTDTQYF. The CDR3 nucleotides are TGTGCCAGCAGCTTTATTTTGAGGGCTTATACAGATACGCAGTATTTT. The full variable domain, in which reference TRBV7-2 and TRBJ2-3 provide the parts outside the CDR3, is GAGVSQSPSNKVTEKGKDVELRCDPISGHTALYWYRQSLGQGLEFLIYFQGNSAPDKSGLPSDRFSAERTGGSVSTLTIQRTQQEDSAVYLCASSFILRAYTDTQYFGPGTRLTVL.

This chain links TRBV7-9 with TRBJ2-3; D possibly corresponds to TRBD2 (6 bases). The CDR3 spans 15 residues. Between the trimmed V and J ends, which lost 1 base and 5 bases, there was a span of 13 bases. Germline V gene lookup returns CDR1 SEHNR and CDR2 FQNEAQ (reference sequence). CDR3 sequence: CASSLDGGPRDTQYF. CDR3 DNA: TGTGCCAGCAGCTTAGACGGGGGACCAAGAGATACGCAGTATTTT.

This clonotype was detected only a few times. The gene calls are TRBV9 and TRBJ2-3, with no clear D. V was cut by 4 bases and J by 6 bases, with 12 bases left in between. This CDR3 has 13 residues. Germline-derived CDR1 and CDR2 are SGDLS and YYNGEE. The CDR3 loop is CASSPHPRDTQYF. The CDR3 DNA is TGTGCCAGCAGCCCCCACCCCAGGGATACGCAGTATTTT. Supplemented by reference TRBV9 and TRBJ2-3, the full variable domain reads DSGVTQTPKHLITATGQRVTLRCSPRSGDLSVYWYQQSLDQGLQFLIQYYNGEERAKGNILERFSAQQFPDLHSELNLSSLELGDSALYFCASSPHPRDTQYFGPGTRLTVL.

This chain links TRBV19 with TRBJ2-1, with 13 bases fitting TRBD2. Germline V gives CDR1 LNHDA, CDR2 SQIVND (reference sequence). The junction had 9 bases not matched to a gene; V was cut back by 5 bases and J by 8 bases. This CDR3 contains 16 residues. This CDR3 reads CASSLAGLAGWDEQFF. Written as DNA, the CDR3 is TGTGCCAGTAGTCTCGCGGGACTAGCGGGATGGGATGAGCAGTTCTTC.

This clonotype has just a few counts. The rearrangement joins TRBV7-6 to TRBJ1-1; tentatively, D is TRBD1 (6 bases). Germline-derived CDR1 and CDR2 are SGHVS and FNYEAQ. This CDR3 has 14 amino acids. V was clipped by 6 bases and J by 6 bases, with 17 bases between them. DNA of the CDR3: TGTGCCAGCAGTCCCTCCCCCGGGGGCTCTGAAGCTTTCTTT. It encodes CASSPSPGGSEAFF.

This clonotype was detected only a few times. The chain carries TRBV7-2 and TRBJ2-3, with D perhaps matching TRBD2 (6 bases). V gave up 5 bases and J gave up 6 bases, with 18 bases separating them. Germline CDR1 reads SGHTA; CDR2 reads FQGNSA. This CDR3 region has 15 residues. This CDR3 is CASSDGGLAGDTQYF. The CDR3 DNA follows: TGTGCCAGCAGCGACGGAGGGCTGGCGGGGGATACGCAGTATTTT.

This clonotype was picked up a small number of times. This chain connects TRBV3-1 to TRBJ2-7; perhaps TRBD1 as D (6 bases). V dropped 4 bases and J dropped 0 bases, with 16 bases sitting between them. The CDR3 is 16 amino acids. The germline V gene has CDR1 LGHDT and CDR2 YNNKEL (reference sequence). CDR3 sequence (DNA): TGTGCCAGCAGCCCCGAGCGACAGGTCGGCTCCTACGAGCAGTACTTC. This sequence encodes CASSPERQVGSYEQYF.

This clonotype has a handful of counts. This chain connects TRBV5-1 to TRBJ2-4; D might be TRBD1 or TRBD2, each matching 5 bases. This CDR3 contains 13 residues. Trimming removed 4 bases from V and 8 bases from J, with 13 bases in between. The germline gives CDR1 SGHRS, CDR2 YFSETQ. CDR3: CASSRDAGDIQYF. The CDR3 DNA follows: TGCGCCAGCAGCAGGGACGCCGGGGACATTCAGTACTTC.

The rearrangement links TRBV28 to TRBJ2-7; D unresolved. CDR1 MDHEN and CDR2 SYDVKM come from the germline V gene. This CDR3 is 13 amino acids long. V was trimmed by 7 bases and J by 3 bases, leaving 13 bases between them. The CDR3 DNA reads TGTGCCAGCACCCCTGGCCCCCGCTACGAGCAGTACTTC. Protein sequence: CASTPGPRYEQYF.

This clonotype was detected a few times. The chain has TRBV20-1 and TRBJ2-3; 7 bases agree with TRBD1. Germline V gene data show CDR1 as DFQATT and CDR2 as SNEGSKA (reference sequence). This CDR3 has 15 residues. The ends lost 6 bases at V and 1 base at J; junction bases unmatched: 10. In nucleotides, the CDR3 is TGCAGTGCCACAGGGGCGGTACTAGGCACAGATACGCAGTATTTT. Amino acid sequence: CSATGAVLGTDTQYF.

This clonotype was recorded only once. As DNA, the CDR3 is TGTGCCAGCAGTTACTCCGGACGGGGGAACACTGAAGCTTTCTTT. Amino acids: CASSYSGRGNTEAFF. This chain connects TRBV6-2 or TRBV6-3 to TRBJ1-1; unclear D gene. This CDR3 is 15 amino acids long. Germline V gene lookup returns CDR1 MNHEY and CDR2 SVGEGT. V lost 0 bases, J lost 1 base, and 9 bases lay in between.

The chain combines TRBV27 with TRBJ2-7, with unresolved D. CDR1 and CDR2 from the germline V gene are MNHEY and SMNVEV (reference sequence). Trimming stripped 5 bases from V and 4 bases from J, with 9 bases between. This CDR3 comprises 12 residues. In nucleotides, the CDR3 is TGTGCCAGCAGTATCATTGGTTACGAGCAGTACTTC. Translation: CASSIIGYEQYF.

This clonotype was observed a handful of times. The rearrangement uses TRBV10-3 and TRBJ2-2, with D possibly matching TRBD2 (7 bases). Germline CDR1 is ENHRY and CDR2 is SYGVKD. Trimming shortened V by 4 bases and J by 2 bases, and 14 bases separated the two germline ends. The CDR3 spans 16 residues. CDR3 protein: CAISGGGPSNTGELFF. The DNA for the CDR3 is TGTGCCATCAGTGGGGGGGGGCCCTCCAACACCGGGGAGCTGTTTTTT.